This T cell receptor beta chain was captured in a study of OX40 agonist ivuxolimab in advanced cancers. Germline assignment: CDR1 MNHEY and CDR2 SMNVEV (reference sequence). V shed 2 bases and J 7 bases; nucleotides not matched to a gene: 14. This CDR3 is built from 17 residues. Exclusion of a patient followed from autoimmune disease history or systemic immunosuppression. The method was immunoSEQ multiplex PCR; TCRdb's version includes in-frame clones alone and lacks a portion of them. The profile shows 150,000 to 180,000 clones, roughly 92% of them singletons. The chain carries TRBV27 and TRBJ2-7; TRBD1 matches at 10 bases. This receptor was identified in an adult with an advanced solid tumor such as melanoma, head and neck, liver or kidney cancer. The starting material was CD4+ or CD8+ T cells sorted from blood, obtained in a trial of the OX40 agonist ivuxolimab. This CDR3 is CASSLRGQGRFWGEQYF. The DNA of the CDR3 is TGTGCCAGCAGTTTAAGGGGACAGGGGAGGTTTTGGGGGGAGCAGTACTTC.